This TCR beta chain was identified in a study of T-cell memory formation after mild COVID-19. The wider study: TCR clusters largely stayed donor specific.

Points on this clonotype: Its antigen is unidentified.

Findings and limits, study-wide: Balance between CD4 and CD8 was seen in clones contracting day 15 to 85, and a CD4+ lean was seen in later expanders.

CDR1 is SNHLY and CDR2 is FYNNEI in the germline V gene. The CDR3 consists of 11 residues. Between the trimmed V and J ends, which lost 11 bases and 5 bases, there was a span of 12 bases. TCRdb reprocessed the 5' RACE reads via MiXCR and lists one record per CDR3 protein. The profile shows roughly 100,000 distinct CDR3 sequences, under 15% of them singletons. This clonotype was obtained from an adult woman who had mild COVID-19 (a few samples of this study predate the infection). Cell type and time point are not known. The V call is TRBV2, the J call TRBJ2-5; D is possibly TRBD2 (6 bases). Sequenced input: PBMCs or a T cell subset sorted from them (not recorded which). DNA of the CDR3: TGTGCCGCAGTCAGCGGGGAGACCCAGTACTTC. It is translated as CAAVSGETQYF. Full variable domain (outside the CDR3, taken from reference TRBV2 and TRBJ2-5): EPEVTQTPSHQVTQMGQEVILRCVPISNHLYFYWYRQILGQKVEFLVSFYNNEISEKSEIFDDQFSVERPDGSNFTLKIRSTKLEDSAMYFCAAVSGETQYFGPGTRLLVL.